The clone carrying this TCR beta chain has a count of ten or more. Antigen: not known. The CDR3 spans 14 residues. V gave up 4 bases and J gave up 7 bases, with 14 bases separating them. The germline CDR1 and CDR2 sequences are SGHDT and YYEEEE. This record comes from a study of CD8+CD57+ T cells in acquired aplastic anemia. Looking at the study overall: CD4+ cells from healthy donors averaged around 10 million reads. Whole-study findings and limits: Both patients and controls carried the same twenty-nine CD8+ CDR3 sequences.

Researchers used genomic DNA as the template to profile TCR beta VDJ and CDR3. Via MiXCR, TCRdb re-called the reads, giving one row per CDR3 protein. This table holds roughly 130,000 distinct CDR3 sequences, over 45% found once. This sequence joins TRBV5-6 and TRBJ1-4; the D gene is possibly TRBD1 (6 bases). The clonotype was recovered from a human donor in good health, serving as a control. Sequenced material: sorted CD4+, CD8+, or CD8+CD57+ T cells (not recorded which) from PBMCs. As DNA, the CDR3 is TGTGCCAGCAGCGTAGACAGGCGAATTGAAAAACTGTTTTTT. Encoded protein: CASSVDRRIEKLFF.